This TCR beta chain was documented in a study of control samples from healthy donors and cancer patients. The CDR3 is made up of 16 amino acids. Trimming at V came to 2 bases and at J to 6 bases, leaving 11 bases not matched to a gene. CDR1 and CDR2 (germline): SGHTA, FQGTGA. Clones were sequenced by immunoSEQ multiplex PCR, and TCRdb holds only the in-frame ones, with some missing. The sample carries under 85,000 clones, around 94% recorded once. Sequencing input: blood. The V call is TRBV7-3, the J call TRBJ2-3; 7 nucleotides agree with TRBD1. This receptor was identified in a woman aged 40 to 50 in good health. The CDR3 region is CASSLGNRGGTDTQYF. The CDR3 DNA follows: TGTGCCAGCAGCTTAGGAAACAGGGGTGGTACCGATACGCAGTATTTT.